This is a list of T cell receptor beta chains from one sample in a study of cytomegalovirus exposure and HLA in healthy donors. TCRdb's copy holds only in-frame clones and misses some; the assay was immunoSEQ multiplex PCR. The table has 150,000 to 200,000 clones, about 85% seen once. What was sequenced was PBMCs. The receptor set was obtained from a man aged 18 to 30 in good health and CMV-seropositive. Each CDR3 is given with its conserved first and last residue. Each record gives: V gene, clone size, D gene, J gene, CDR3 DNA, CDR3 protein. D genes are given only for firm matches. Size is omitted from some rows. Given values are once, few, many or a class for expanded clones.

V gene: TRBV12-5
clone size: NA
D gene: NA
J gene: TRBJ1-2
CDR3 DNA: TGTGCTAGTGGTTTGGACCGGTTGGGCGGCTACACCTTC
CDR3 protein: CASGLDRLGGYTF

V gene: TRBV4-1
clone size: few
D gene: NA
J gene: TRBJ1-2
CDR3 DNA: TGCGCCAGCAGCCCCCGTCAGGGAGGCTATGGCTACACCTTC
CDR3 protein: CASSPRQGGYGYTF

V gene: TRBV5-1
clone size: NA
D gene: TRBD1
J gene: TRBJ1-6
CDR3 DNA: TGCGCCAGCAGCGCGGCCGGGACAGAGAATTCACCCCTCCACTTT
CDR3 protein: CASSAAGTENSPLHF

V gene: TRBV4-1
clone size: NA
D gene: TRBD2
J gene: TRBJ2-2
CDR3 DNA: TGCGCCAGCAGCCACCTCTTCGGGGGGGACACCGGGGAGCTGTTTTTT
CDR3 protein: CASSHLFGGDTGELFF

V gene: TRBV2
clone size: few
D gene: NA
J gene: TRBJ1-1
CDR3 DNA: TGTGCCGGCAGCCCCCGGGTTTTAGGCACTGAAGCTTTCTTT
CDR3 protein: CAGSPRVLGTEAFF

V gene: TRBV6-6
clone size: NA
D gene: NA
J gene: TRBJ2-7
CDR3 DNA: TGTGCCAGCAGTTACAGTTTCCAGGGGTCCACCTACGAGCAGTACTTC
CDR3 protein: CASSYSFQGSTYEQYF

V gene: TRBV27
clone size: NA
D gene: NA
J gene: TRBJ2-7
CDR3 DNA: TGTGCCAGCAGTTTATCGGCAGGCTCCTACGAGCAGTACTTC
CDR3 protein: CASSLSAGSYEQYF

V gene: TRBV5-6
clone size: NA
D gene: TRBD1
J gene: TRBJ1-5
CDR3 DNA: TGTGCCAGCAGCTTGTCTTACAGGGGTCATAGCAATCAGCCCCAGCATTTT
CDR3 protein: CASSLSYRGHSNQPQHF

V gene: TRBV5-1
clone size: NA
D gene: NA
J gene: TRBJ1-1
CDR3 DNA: TGCGCCAGCAGCTTGCTGGACAGTTTGAACACTGAAGCTTTCTTT
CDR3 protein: CASSLLDSLNTEAFF

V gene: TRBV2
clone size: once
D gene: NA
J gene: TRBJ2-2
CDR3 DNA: TGTGCCAGCAGTCAATCGAACACCGGGGAGCTGTTTTTT
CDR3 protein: CASSQSNTGELFF

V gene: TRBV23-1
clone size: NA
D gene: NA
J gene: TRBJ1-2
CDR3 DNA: TGCGCCAGCAGTCGAGCTACAGGGAACTATGGCTACACCTTC
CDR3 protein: CASSRATGNYGYTF

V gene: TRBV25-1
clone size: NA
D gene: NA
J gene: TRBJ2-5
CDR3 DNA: TGTGCCAGCACCAGATTTGGGGGCTTTGGGGAGACCCAGTACTTC
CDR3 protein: CASTRFGGFGETQYF

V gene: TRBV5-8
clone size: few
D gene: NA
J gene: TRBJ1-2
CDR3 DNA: TGTGCCAGCAGCCATGCGGGGACCTCCTTC
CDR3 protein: CASSHAGTSF

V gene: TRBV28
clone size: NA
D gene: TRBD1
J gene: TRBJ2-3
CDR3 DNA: TGTGCCAGCAGCTCGACAGGGGAGACAGATACGCAGTATTTT
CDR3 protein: CASSSTGETDTQYF

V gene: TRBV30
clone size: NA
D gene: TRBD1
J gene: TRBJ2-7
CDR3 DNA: TGTGCCTGGAGTCCGCCGGACAGGGCTCTTAGCGAGCAGTACTTC
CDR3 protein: CAWSPPDRALSEQYF

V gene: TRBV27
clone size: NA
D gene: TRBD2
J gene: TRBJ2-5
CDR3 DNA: TGTGCCAGCAGTTCCCGACTAGCGGGGGATCAAGAGACCCAGTACTTC
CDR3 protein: CASSSRLAGDQETQYF

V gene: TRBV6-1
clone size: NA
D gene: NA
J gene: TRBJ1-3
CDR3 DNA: TGTGCCAGCACCGCGGACAGCCGCTCTGGAAACACCATATATTTT
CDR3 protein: CASTADSRSGNTIYF

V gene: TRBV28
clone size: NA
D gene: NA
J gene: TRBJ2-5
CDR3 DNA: TGTGCCAGCAAGGGGCAAGAGACCCAGTACTTC
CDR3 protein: CASKGQETQYF

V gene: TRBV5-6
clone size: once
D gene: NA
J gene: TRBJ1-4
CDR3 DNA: TGTGCCAGCAGGCCCGGGAGCTTAGTGAGTGAAAAACTGTTTTTT
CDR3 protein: CASRPGSLVSEKLFF

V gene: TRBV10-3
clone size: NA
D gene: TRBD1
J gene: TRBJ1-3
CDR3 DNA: TGTGCCATCGGGGGTCCGGGGACAGGCTTTAACTCTGGAAACACCATATATTTT
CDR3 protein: CAIGGPGTGFNSGNTIYF

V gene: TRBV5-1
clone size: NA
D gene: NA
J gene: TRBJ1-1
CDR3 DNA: TGCGCCAGCAGCGAGACACATAACACTGAAGCTTTCTTT
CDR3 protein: CASSETHNTEAFF

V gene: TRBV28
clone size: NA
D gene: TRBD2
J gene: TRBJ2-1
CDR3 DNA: TGTGCCAGCAGTTCTAGACTTTGGGCTAGCGGGAGCAATGAGCAGTTCTTC
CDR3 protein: CASSSRLWASGSNEQFF

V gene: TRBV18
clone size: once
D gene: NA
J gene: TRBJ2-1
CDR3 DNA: TGTGCCAGCTCACCCGACAGGCACAATGAGCAGTTCTTC
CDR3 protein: CASSPDRHNEQFF

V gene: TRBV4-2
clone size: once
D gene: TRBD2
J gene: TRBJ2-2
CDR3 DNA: TGTGCCAGCAGCCAGTCTAGCGGGAACACCGGGGAGCTGTTTTTT
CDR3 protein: CASSQSSGNTGELFF

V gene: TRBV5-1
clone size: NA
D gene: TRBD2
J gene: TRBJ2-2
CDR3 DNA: TGCGCCAGCAGCCCGGGACTAGCAGGCACCGGGGAGCTGTTTTTT
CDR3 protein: CASSPGLAGTGELFF

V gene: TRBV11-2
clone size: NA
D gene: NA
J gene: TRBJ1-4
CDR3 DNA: TGTGCCAGCAGCACGCAAGAACGGTCAGGGGAGGGTGAAAAACTGTTTTTT
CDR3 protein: CASSTQERSGEGEKLFF

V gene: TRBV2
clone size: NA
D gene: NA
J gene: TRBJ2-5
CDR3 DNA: TGTGCCAGCGACACCCCAGGGAAAGAGACCCAGTACTTC
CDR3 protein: CASDTPGKETQYF

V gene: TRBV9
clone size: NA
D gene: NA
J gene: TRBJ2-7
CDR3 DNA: TGTGCCAGCAGCGTAGGAGGGCTGGGCTACGAGCAGTACTTC
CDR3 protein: CASSVGGLGYEQYF

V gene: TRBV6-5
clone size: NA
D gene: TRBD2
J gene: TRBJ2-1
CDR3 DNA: TGTGCCAGCAAGCGGGGGGGCTCCTACAATGAGCAGTTCTTC
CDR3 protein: CASKRGGSYNEQFF

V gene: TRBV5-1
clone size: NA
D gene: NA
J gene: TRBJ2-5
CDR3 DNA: TGCGCCAGTGCAGTCGGGGGCCAAGAGACCCAGTACTTC
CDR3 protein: CASAVGGQETQYF

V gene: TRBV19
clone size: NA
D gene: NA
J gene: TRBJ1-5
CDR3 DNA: TGTGCCAGTAGTGGCGACATTCGTAGCAATCAGCCCCAGCATTTT
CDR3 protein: CASSGDIRSNQPQHF

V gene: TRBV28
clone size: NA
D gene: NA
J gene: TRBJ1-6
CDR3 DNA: TGTGCCAGCAGCTGGGAACAGGGCACAAATAATTCACCCCTCCACTTT
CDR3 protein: CASSWEQGTNNSPLHF

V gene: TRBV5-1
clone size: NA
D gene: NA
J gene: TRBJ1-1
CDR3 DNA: TGCGCCAGCAGCTTGGTGGGGGCGCGTGTGAACACTGAAGCTTTCTTT
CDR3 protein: CASSLVGARVNTEAFF